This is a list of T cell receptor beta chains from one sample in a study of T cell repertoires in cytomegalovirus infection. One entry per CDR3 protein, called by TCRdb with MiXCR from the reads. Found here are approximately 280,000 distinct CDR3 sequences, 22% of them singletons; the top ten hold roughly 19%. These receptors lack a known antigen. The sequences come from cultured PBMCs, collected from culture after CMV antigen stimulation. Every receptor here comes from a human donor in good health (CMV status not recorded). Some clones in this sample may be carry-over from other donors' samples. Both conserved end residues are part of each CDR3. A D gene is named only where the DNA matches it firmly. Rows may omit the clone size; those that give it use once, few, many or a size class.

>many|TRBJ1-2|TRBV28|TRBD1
CASSSTQGQGALGYTF
TGTGCCAGCAGTTCAACCCAGGGACAGGGGGCGCTCGGCTACACCTTC
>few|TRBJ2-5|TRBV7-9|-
CASSFLVGETQYF
TGTGCCAGCAGCTTCCTAGTGGGGGAGACCCAGTACTTC
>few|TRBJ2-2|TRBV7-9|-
CASTDPGSEAGELFF
TGTGCCAGCACGGACCCCGGGAGCGAGGCCGGGGAGCTGTTTTTT
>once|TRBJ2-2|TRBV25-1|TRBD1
CASSSDRGLGKLFF
TGTGCCAGCAGTAGCGACAGGGGGCTGGGGAAGCTGTTTTTT
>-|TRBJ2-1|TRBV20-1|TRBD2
CSAQSGRAFNEQFF
TGCAGTGCTCAGAGCGGGAGGGCGTTCAATGAGCAGTTCTTC
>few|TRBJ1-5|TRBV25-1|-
CASSARSNQPQHF
TGTGCCAGCAGTGCCCGGAGCAATCAGCCCCAGCATTTT
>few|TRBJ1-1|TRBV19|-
CASLLSGGKNTEAFF
TGTGCCAGCCTTCTTAGTGGCGGAAAGAACACTGAAGCTTTCTTT
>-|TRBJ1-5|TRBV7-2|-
CASSLFSTGSNQPQHF
TGTGCCAGCAGCTTATTCAGCACAGGCAGCAATCAGCCCCAGCATTTT
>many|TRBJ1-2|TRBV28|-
CASSSPTGITNGYTF
TGTGCCAGCAGTTCACCTACAGGGATAACGAATGGCTACACCTTC
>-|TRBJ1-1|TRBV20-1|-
CSAEFGRATEAFF
TGCAGTGCTGAGTTCGGCAGGGCCACTGAAGCTTTCTTT
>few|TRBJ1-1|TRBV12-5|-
CASGFRAEEAFF
TGTGCTAGTGGTTTCAGGGCGGAGGAAGCTTTCTTT
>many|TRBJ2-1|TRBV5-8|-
CASSYWTATNEQFF
TGTGCCAGCAGCTACTGGACAGCTACCAATGAGCAGTTCTTC
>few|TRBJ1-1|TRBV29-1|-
CSVEGGKVFEAFF
TGCAGCGTTGAGGGGGGAAAGGTTTTTGAAGCTTTCTTT
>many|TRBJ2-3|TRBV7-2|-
CASSLLVRSGRTDTQYF
TGTGCCAGCAGCTTATTGGTGCGGTCGGGCCGCACAGATACGCAGTATTTT
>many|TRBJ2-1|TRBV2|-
CASSPDPGVYNEQFF
TGTGCCAGCAGTCCTGATCCGGGCGTCTACAATGAGCAGTTCTTC
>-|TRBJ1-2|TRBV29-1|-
CSVWDRRNYGYTF
TGCAGCGTTTGGGATAGAAGGAACTATGGCTACACCTTC
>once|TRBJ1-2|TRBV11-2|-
CASSLGGWESFNYGYTF
TGTGCCAGCAGCTTAGGAGGTTGGGAATCGTTTAACTATGGCTACACCTTC
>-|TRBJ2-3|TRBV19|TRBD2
CASRTTSGLYTDTQYF
TGTGCCAGTAGGACGACTAGCGGCCTTTACACAGATACGCAGTATTTT
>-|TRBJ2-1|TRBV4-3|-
CASSREGTGFYNEQFF
TGCGCCAGCAGCCGAGAGGGAACCGGGTTCTACAATGAGCAGTTCTTC
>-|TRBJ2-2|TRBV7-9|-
CASSGGPGELFF
TGTGCCAGCAGCGGGGGTCCCGGGGAGCTGTTTTTT
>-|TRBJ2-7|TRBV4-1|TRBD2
CASSQEGSGIREQYF
TGCGCCAGCAGCCAAGAAGGCAGCGGGATACGCGAGCAGTACTTC
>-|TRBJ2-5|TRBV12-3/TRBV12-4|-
CASTPRGSSETQYF
TGTGCCAGCACCCCCCGGGGCAGCTCGGAGACCCAGTACTTC
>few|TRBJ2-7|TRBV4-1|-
CASSQESGAYEQYF
TGCGCCAGCAGCCAAGAATCGGGGGCCTACGAGCAGTACTTC
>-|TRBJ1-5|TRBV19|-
CASSIQRSNQPQHF
TGTGCCAGTAGTATACAGAGGTCAAATCAGCCCCAGCATTTT